A selection of T cell receptor beta chains follows, all from one sample in a study of Graves' ophthalmopathy and Graves' hyperthyroidism. TCRdb fed the multiplex PCR reads into MiXCR, producing one record per CDR3 protein. The sample carries approximately 45,000 distinct CDR3 sequences, about 50% recorded once. The material sequenced was peripheral blood. The origin of the receptors is an adult man with Graves' ophthalmopathy. CDR3s include the opening cysteine and the closing phenylalanine or tryptophan. D genes are given only for firm matches. Not every row has a clone size; where given, it reads once, few, many or a size class.

J gene,D gene,clone size,V gene,CDR3 protein,CDR3 DNA
TRBJ2-1,TRBD2,.,TRBV24-1,CATGLAGVDEQFF,TGTGCCACCGGCCTAGCGGGCGTCGATGAGCAGTTCTTC
TRBJ2-5,TRBD2,.,TRBV6-5,CTSGSQREGAQYF,TGTACCAGCGGTTCGCAGCGGGAGGGGGCCCAGTACTTC
TRBJ1-1,TRBD1,few,TRBV25-1,CASKGTGGRNTEAFF,TGTGCCAGCAAGGGGACAGGGGGCAGGAACACTGAAGCTTTCTTT
TRBJ1-2,.,.,TRBV20-1,CSARGYGYTF,TGCAGTGCTAGGGGTTATGGCTACACCTTC
TRBJ2-1,TRBD2,many,TRBV20-1,CSARTSGLYNEQFF,TGCAGTGCTCGTACTAGCGGGCTGTACAATGAGCAGTTCTTC
TRBJ2-7,TRBD2,many,TRBV27,CASRKSGGGEQYF,TGTGCCAGCCGCAAGTCGGGGGGAGGCGAGCAGTACTTC
TRBJ1-2,.,many,TRBV28,CASQGDYGYTF,TGTGCCAGCCAAGGGGACTATGGCTACACCTTC
TRBJ1-6,.,.,TRBV2,CASSENGGWSPLHF,TGTGCCAGCAGTGAAAATGGGGGCTGGTCACCCCTCCACTTT
TRBJ1-5,.,many,TRBV4-1,CASSRSLLTGILQPQHF,TGCGCCAGCAGCCGCTCCCTCCTGACTGGGATTTTACAGCCCCAGCATTTT
TRBJ1-1,.,few,TRBV7-2,CASSFGANTEAFF,TGTGCCAGCAGCTTTGGGGCCAACACTGAAGCTTTCTTT
TRBJ1-1,.,few,TRBV20-1,CSAIPRDRYFEAFF,TGCAGTGCTATCCCTAGGGACCGCTACTTTGAAGCTTTCTTT
TRBJ2-5,.,many,TRBV9,CASSPRTAQETQYF,TGTGCCAGCAGCCCCCGGACAGCCCAAGAGACCCAGTACTTC
TRBJ1-6,TRBD1,.,TRBV7-6,CASSYTGTARSPLHF,TGTGCCAGCAGCTACACCGGGACAGCACGTTCACCCCTCCACTTT
TRBJ1-2,.,.,TRBV10-3,CAISEDRPNYGYTF,TGTGCCATCAGTGAGGACCGACCTAACTATGGCTACACCTTC
TRBJ2-1,.,.,TRBV20-1,CSAMTTAAFSYNEQFF,TGCAGTGCTATGACGACAGCCGCATTCTCCTACAATGAGCAGTTCTTC